This TCR beta chain stems from a study of blood T cell repertoires in COVID-19 (TCRdb year 2020). Context from the whole study: Collaborator samples came from the United States, Italy and Spain and covered acute and convalescent phases of COVID-19. The repertoires were released in a freely available public database intended as a resource for research on the immune response to SARS-CoV-2. Sample metadata almost always included a de-identified subject ID, COVID-19 status, age in years and sex. The material from the prospective study consisted of cDNA or gDNA derived from T cells, B-cell-depleted T cells, or PBMCs. Deeply sampled blood TCRbeta repertoires from subjects exposed to, actively infected with, or recovered from COVID-19 were included in the dataset. Where HLA class I and class II types were available, the types were taken from metadata supplied by the sample provider, not from assay-based typing. The samples were drawn from the first 160 participants of the ongoing ImmuneRACE study and from 1,200 or so subjects provided by 6 global collaborators. The full study reports these points: The quantity of clinical and demographic metadata differed by source and by participant and was supplied without curation.

Of note for this clone: Its cognate antigen has yet to be identified. Per-base qualities were not stored, and no clone one base away is much larger.

The immunoSEQ Assay, a bias-controlled multiplex PCR, was used to amplify TCRbeta CDR3 regions from genomic DNA. On the authors' methods: Within the assay, amplification of reference gene primers was used to estimate how many nucleated cells each sample contained. Sequence reads were collapsed and filtered to measure the absolute abundance of every unique TCRbeta CDR3 rearrangement. For each sample, productive Simpson clonality was calculated by taking the square root of Simpson's diversity index across productive rearrangements. TCRdb re-hosts the immuneACCESS table, in-frame sequences only. Its copies lack some clones; in the studies checked, an unresolved V gene accounts for under half of them, and the cause for the rest is not known. The DNA was the basis for D and trimming; V, J and clone size are from that table. The sample profile shows about 24,000 clones; 70% to 90% of them were found once. Together, the top ten hold 2.5% of the sample.

In Seattle, one collaborating source enrolled patients while the infection was active and tracked those patients longitudinally over the course of disease. Each collaborating institution followed its own protocols to collect whole blood in K2EDTA tubes. For TCRbeta analysis, collaborator samples were shipped as frozen whole blood, as isolated PBMCs, or as DNA extracted from either sample type. Between the V and J ends, shortened by 1 base and 3 bases respectively, the junction contains 33 bases. Including cysteine and phenylalanine, the CDR3 has 22 amino acids. The CDR3 DNA has 66 bases and is translated from base 1. The germline V gene (reference sequence) specifies LGHDT as CDR1 and YNNKEL as CDR2.

The specimen sequenced was peripheral blood. This chain is built from TRBV3-1 (or the pseudogene TRBV3-2) and TRBJ1-2; 5 matching bases give a weak D call of TRBD1. This TCR was recovered from a woman in her 70s with COVID-19, enrolled during active disease. Here the CDR3 is given as CASSQAPAWIGMGGKSDYGYTF. The DNA reads TGTGCCAGCAGCCAAGCCCCAGCTTGGATCGGGATGGGGGGGAAGAGCGACTATGGCTACACCTTC.